This entry features one T cell receptor beta chain sequence. What it recognizes is unknown. Before sequencing took place, the ViraFEST assay used viral peptide pools to expand antigen-specific CD4+ T cells. CD4+ T cells were isolated after roughly nine days of culture. Convalescent patients had PCR-confirmed SARS-CoV-2 infection between March and December 2020. All study participants received two doses of BNT162b2 or mRNA-1273 vaccine. The assay was immunoSEQ multiplex PCR, and TCRdb's table has in-frame clones only and misses some. The repertoire holds 15,000 or so clones, with over 60% as singletons. Trimming took 2 bases from V and 6 from J, leaving 10 bases between them. The CDR3 is 14 amino acids. The germline CDR1 and CDR2 sequences are SGHTA and FQGTGA. This entry comes from a study of vaccination effects on CD4 cells after COVID-19. Study-level points and caveats: Following vaccination, convalescents' spike-reactive clones were mostly new ones induced by the vaccine.

The sequence was obtained from a human donor who had a prior SARS-CoV-2 infection. This chain joins TRBV7-3 and TRBJ2-2; D is unresolved. The sequenced sample was CD4+ T cells from PBMCs cultured with SARS-CoV-2 spike peptides, obtained after COVID-19 vaccination. The DNA of the CDR3 is TGTGCCAGCAGCTTATTCGGTTTGTCCGGGGAGCTGTTTTTT. This encodes CASSLFGLSGELFF.